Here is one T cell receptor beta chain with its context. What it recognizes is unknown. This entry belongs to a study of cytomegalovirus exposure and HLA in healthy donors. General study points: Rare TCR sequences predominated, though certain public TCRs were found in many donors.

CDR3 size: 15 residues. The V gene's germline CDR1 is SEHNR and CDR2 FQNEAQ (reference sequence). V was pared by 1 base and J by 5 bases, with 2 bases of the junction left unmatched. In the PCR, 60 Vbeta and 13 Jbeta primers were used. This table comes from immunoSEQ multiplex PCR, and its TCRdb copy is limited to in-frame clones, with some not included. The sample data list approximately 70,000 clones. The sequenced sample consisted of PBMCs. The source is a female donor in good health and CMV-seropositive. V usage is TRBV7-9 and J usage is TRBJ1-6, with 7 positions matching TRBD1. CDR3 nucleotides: TGTGCCAGCAGCTTAGGAGACAGGGATAATTCACCCCTCCACTTT. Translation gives CASSLGDRDNSPLHF.